The text below deals with one T cell receptor (beta chain). What antigen it recognizes has not been identified. No quality values exist for individual bases; no much larger clone is one base distant. The 39 donors, aged 6 to 90 years, were systemically healthy Caucasian individuals from Russia. Roughly 9.5 milliliters of peripheral blood were drawn from each donor into EDTA-treated Vacutainer tubes. PBMCs were isolated by Ficoll-Paque density-gradient centrifugation, with at least 7 million obtained per sample. Total RNA, at least 6 micrograms per sample, was extracted from PBMCs with Trizol reagent. For every donor, flow cytometry on a PBMC aliquot measured the percentage of naive CD45RAhigh/CD27high T cells. This record belongs to a study of blood T cells in healthy people across ages (dated by TCRdb to 2013 to 2016). Some background on the complete study: In model experiments, roughly one uniquely barcoded TCR beta cDNA molecule per two T cells was captured by template switching. To avoid experimental bias, donors of different ages were spread randomly across the sequencing lanes. The donors were divided into four age groups: young (average approximately 17 years), middle-aged (about 41), aged (around 59) and long-lived (nearly 85). Using the same blood draw, the study looked at two additional independent replicas of 1 million unique cDNA reads for two donors, one aged 18 to 30 and the other aged 80 or older. To track age-related changes in TCR beta repertoire diversity, the study relied on deep sequencing normalized with unique cDNA molecular identifiers.

Results and caveats for the whole study, not just this receptor: The long-lived group showed more naive CD4+ T cells, fewer expanded clones and increased TCR diversity than the aged group, suggesting age selection. Because the CMV infection status of the donors was unknown, age-related changes in expanded clonotypes may potentially have been confounded. Observed TCR beta diversity per million T cells fell roughly linearly with age, and a significant reduction was already apparent by age approximately 41. Since profiling was done on bulk unsorted PBMCs, naive and antigen-experienced compartments could not be conclusively compared. Total diversity estimates from one million sequenced T cells were considered lower bounds and underestimates. Observed TCR beta diversity correlated strongly with the percentage of naive T cells measured by flow cytometry.

The junction carries 11 bases between V and J, which are trimmed by 2 bases and 4 bases respectively. From cysteine to phenylalanine, the CDR3 is 14 amino acids long. The DNA shown is the 42-base CDR3, in frame from base 1. For CDR1 and CDR2, the germline V gene lists MNHEY and SVGAGI. Library prep was done by 5' RACE. Sequencing used an Illumina HiSeq 2500. A second roughly 6 to 11 cycle PCR used a sample-barcoded 5' primer and a J-beta primer mix. A template-switch 5' adaptor carrying 12 random nucleotides introduced a unique molecular identifier onto each TCR beta cDNA molecule. Each sample yielded at least 2.5 million CDR3-containing paired-end reads. First-strand cDNA was synthesized from all RNA with the Mint cDNA synthesis kit, primed by a TRBC-specific oligonucleotide. All cDNA was treated with uracil-DNA glycosylase and then went through a first 18-cycle PCR with the universal primers M1SS and BC2_uni_R. The published analysis was carried out like this. For normalization, 1 million high-quality reads were randomly selected from each sample, with every read carrying a distinct molecular identifier. Instead of being binned into consensus sequences, reads with shared molecular identifiers were discarded. MiTCR, set to a Q25 quality threshold and the strictest error-elimination algorithm, was used for CDR3 identification, clonotype clustering and error correction. A nonparametric unseen species model with Euler transformation was used to estimate lower-bound total TCR beta diversity. In TCRdb, the public reads were trimmed at Q25 with fastp and aligned with MiXCR, with productive beta chains retained. Rows with a matching CDR3 protein are joined into one entry that keeps the most common DNA and genes. TCRdb's processing, not the authors' own work, is the source of the V and J calls. In all, the sample holds around 1,000,000 distinct CDR3 sequences, and approximately 38% of those were seen once. Of the sample, around 13% is held by the ten largest clones.

The chain is made from TRBV6-5 and TRBJ1-1; TRBD1 is perhaps the D gene, given 6 matching bases. Sample: blood. The receptor comes from a man younger than 35 in good health. This receptor has the CDR3 CASSYGGRLTEAFF. The nucleotides read TGTGCCAGCAGTTACGGGGGGCGGCTCACTGAAGCTTTCTTT.